This entry concerns a single T cell receptor (beta chain). Its specificity is not known. Other DNA variants within this sample encode the same CDR3. Germline V gene data show CDR1 as SNHLY and CDR2 as FYNNEI. The CDR3 contains 11 residues. Trimming took off 7 bases at V and 5 bases at J, with 8 bases between the two ends. Using immunoSEQ multiplex PCR, the repertoire was profiled, and TCRdb retains in-frame clones only, with some absent. The table has approximately 640,000 clones, about two thirds seen once. Both subsets, CD45RA+ naive and CD45RA-negative memory, were split from the CD4+ cells. The data are from a study of shared clonotypes between healthy human individuals. Overall study context: Three plates were used per donor for CD4 naive, three for CD4 memory, two for CD8 naive and one for CD8 memory. General observations from the study: With few donors, the genetic and exposure-history diversity represented was limited.

Input material: memory CD4+ T cells sorted from blood. Subset meaning: CD45RA-negative fraction. The chain couples TRBV2 to TRBJ2-5; TRBD2 might be the D (6 bases). The clonotype was recovered from a woman in her twenties or thirties in good health. CDR3 protein: CASTREETQYF. The DNA for the CDR3 is TGTGCCAGCACCCGGGAGGAGACCCAGTACTTC.